Given below is one T cell receptor (beta chain) in context. No antigen is known for it. Only in-frame clones appear in the TCRdb table, and some are missing; sequencing was by immunoSEQ multiplex PCR. The sample contains 45,000 to 50,000 clones, 85% to 90% of which appear only once. Trimming took 2 bases from V and 3 from J, leaving 17 bases between them. CDR3 size: 16 residues. The germline V gene encodes CDR1 SGHRS and CDR2 YFSETQ. Blood CD4+ CD25-low CD127-high conventional T cells supplied the genomic DNA template. This record comes from a study of regulatory and conventional T cells in RAG deficiency. Broader study findings: Patient subsets had shorter CDR3s; Omenn Treg-Tconv overlap exceeded 80%.

The same data also contributed to another study, on regulatory T cells. That work contributes: The PCR used 52 TRBV and 13 TRBJ primers. In patients, unique TRB V-J pairs were restricted and V/J usage skewed, especially in Tregs.

The TCR originated in a human donor in good health. This sequence joins TRBV5-1 and TRBJ1-1; the D gene is possibly TRBD1 (5 bases). Specimen: CD4+ effector T cells sorted from blood. The chain's CDR3 is CASSFRGRLGDTEAFF. The CDR3 DNA reads as TGCGCCAGCAGCTTTAGGGGACGCCTGGGGGACACTGAAGCTTTCTTT.